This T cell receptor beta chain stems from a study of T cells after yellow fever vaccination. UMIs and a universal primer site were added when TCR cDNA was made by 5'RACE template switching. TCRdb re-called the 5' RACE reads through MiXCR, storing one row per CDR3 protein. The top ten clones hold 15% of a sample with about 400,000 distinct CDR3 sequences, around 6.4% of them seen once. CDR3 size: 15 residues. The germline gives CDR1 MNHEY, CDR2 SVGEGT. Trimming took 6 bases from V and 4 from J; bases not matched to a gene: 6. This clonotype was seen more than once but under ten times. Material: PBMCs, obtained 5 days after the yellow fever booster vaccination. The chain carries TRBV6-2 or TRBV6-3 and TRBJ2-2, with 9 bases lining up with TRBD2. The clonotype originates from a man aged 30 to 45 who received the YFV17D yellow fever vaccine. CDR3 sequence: CASSILAGTTGELFF. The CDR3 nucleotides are TGTGCCAGCAGCATTCTAGCGGGAACCACCGGGGAGCTGTTTTTT.